The clone carrying this T cell receptor (beta chain) was counted only a few times. Antigen specificity is unknown. The data derive from a study of T cells after yellow fever vaccination. A single record per CDR3 protein comes from TCRdb applying MiXCR to the 5' RACE reads. Of 300,000 to 400,000 distinct CDR3 sequences listed, 6.2% are singletons. Whole-study findings and limits: Post-booster samples contained most primary-vaccination clones (approximately 96% CD4, about 90% CD8). FACS-sorted repertoires could harbor abundant contaminating bulk-population clonotypes.

CDR3 size: 11 residues. In germline, CDR1 is DFQATT, CDR2 SNEGSKA (reference sequence). The V end was cut by 6 bases, the J end by 13 bases, with 16 bases between. J is TRBJ2-1 and V is TRBV20-1; possibly TRBD1 for D (5 bases). The clonotype was recovered from a man aged 25 to 40 who received the YFV17D yellow fever vaccine. Sequenced material: PBMCs, taken 5 days after the yellow fever booster vaccination. In DNA, the CDR3 is TGCAGTGCCCCAGGGCTGGGGCGTCAGTTCTTC. It translates to CSAPGLGRQFF.